The T cell receptor (beta chain) under discussion was sequenced for a study of blood T cell repertoires in COVID-19. Overall study: The United States, Italy and Spain supplied acute and convalescent COVID-19 samples.

Study members were between roughly 18 and 89 years old and lived in fewer than 30 US regions. Cohort placement rested on clinical history that participants reported themselves. Sequencing used immunoSEQ multiplex PCR; TCRdb keeps in-frame clones, though not all of them. The sample includes some 200,000 clones, about 76% seen only once; the top ten take about 9.8%. Sequencing was performed on PBMCs or T cells enriched from blood (not recorded which). The sequence was collected from a woman aged 50 to 60 with acute COVID-19.

The CDR3 sequence is CASSPGTVNSYGYTF. The CDR3 DNA reads as TGTGCCAGCAGCCCCGGGACAGTGAACTCCTATGGCTACACCTTC. This chain uses TRBV7-9 with TRBJ1-2, with 7 bases that match TRBD1. CDR3 length equals 15 residues. From germline, CDR1 is SEHNR and CDR2 FQNEAQ (reference sequence). V lost 5 bases and J lost 4; bases outside the gene matches: 10.